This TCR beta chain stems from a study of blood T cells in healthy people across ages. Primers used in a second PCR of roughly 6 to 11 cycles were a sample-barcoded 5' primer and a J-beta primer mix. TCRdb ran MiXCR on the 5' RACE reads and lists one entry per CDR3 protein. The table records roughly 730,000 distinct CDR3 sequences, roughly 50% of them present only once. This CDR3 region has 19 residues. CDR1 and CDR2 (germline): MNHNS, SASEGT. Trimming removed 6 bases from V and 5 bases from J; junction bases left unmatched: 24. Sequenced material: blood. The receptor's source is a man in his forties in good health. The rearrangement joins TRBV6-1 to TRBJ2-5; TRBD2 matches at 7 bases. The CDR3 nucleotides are TGTGCCAGCAGACGCCGGGTCATGGCGGGGGACGGAGGAGTGGAGACCCAGTACTTC. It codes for CASRRRVMAGDGGVETQYF.